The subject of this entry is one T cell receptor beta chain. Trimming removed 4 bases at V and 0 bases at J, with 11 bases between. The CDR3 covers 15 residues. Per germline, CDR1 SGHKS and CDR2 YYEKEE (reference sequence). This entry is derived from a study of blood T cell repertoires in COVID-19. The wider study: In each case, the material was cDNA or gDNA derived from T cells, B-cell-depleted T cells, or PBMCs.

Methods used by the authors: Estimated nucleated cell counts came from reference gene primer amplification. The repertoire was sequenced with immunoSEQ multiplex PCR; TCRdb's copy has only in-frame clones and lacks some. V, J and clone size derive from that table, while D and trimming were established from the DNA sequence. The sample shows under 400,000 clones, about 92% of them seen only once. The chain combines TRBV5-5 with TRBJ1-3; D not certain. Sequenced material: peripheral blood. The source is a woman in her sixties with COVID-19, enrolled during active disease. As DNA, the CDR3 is TGTGCCAGCAGCCCTACAGTTAACTCTGGAAACACCATATATTTT. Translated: CASSPTVNSGNTIYF.